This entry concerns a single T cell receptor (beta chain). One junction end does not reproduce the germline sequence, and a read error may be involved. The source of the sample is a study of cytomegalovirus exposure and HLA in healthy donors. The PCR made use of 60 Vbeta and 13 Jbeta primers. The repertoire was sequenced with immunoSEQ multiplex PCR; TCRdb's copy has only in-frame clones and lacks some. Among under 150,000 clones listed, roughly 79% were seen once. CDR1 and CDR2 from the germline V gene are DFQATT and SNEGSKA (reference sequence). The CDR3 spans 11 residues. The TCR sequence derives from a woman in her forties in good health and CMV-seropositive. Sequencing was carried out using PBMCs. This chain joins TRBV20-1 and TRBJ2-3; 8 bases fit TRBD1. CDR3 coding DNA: TGCAGTGCTGCCGGGACAGGTACGCAGTATTTT. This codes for CSAAGTGTQYF.